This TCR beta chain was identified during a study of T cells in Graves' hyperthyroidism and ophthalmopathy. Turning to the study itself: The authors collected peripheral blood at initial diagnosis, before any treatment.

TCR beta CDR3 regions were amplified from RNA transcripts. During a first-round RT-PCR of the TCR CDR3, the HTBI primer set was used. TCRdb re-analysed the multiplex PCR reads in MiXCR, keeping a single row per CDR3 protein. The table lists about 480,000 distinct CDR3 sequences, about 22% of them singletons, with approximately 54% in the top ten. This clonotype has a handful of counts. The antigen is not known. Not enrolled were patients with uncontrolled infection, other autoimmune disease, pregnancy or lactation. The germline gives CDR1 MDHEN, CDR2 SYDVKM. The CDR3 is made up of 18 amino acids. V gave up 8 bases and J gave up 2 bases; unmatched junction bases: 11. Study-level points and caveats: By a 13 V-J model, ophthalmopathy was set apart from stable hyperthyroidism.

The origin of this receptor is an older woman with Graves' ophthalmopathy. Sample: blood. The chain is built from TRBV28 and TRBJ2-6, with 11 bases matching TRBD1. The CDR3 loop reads CASGYPGGQGAGANVLTF. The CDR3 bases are TGTGCCAGCGGGTACCCTGGGGGACAGGGGGCTGGGGCCAACGTCCTGACTTTC.